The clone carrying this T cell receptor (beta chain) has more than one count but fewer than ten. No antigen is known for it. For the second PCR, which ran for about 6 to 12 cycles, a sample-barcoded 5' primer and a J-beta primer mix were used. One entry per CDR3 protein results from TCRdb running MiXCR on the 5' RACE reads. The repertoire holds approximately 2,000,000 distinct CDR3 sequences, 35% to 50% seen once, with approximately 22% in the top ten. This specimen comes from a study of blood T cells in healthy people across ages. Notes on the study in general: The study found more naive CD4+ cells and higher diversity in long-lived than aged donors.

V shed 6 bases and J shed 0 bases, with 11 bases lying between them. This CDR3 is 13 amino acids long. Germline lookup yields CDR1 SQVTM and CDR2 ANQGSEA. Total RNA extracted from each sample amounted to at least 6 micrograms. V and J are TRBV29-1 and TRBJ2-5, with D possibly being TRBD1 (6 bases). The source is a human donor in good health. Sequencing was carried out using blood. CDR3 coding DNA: TGCAGCGTAGTACAGGGTCACCAAGAGACCCAGTACTTC. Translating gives CSVVQGHQETQYF.